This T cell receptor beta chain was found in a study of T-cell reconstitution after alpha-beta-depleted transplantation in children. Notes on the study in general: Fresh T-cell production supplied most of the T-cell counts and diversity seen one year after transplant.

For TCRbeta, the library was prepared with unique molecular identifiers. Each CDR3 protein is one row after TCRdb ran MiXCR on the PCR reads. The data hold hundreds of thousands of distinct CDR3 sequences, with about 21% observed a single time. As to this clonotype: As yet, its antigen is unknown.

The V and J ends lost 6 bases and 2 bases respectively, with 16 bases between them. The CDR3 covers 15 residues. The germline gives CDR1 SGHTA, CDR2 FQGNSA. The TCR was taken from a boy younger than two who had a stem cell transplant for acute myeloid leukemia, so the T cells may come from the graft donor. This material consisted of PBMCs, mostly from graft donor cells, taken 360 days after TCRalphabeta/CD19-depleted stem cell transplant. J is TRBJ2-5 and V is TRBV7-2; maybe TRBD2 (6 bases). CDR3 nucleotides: TGTGCCAGCAGTTCTCTCCGTGGGGGGCAAGAGACCCAGTACTTC. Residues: CASSSLRGGQETQYF.